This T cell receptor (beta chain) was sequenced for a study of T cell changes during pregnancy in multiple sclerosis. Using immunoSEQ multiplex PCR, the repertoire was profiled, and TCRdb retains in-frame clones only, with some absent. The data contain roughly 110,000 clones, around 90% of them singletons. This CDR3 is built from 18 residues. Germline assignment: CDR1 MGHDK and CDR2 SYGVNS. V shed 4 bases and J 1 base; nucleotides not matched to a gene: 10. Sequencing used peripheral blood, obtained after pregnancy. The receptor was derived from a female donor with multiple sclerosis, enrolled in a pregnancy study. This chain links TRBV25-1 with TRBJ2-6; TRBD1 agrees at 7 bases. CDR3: CASSARQGPTSGANVLTF. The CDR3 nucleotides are TGTGCCAGCAGTGCCCGACAGGGTCCCACATCTGGGGCCAACGTCCTGACTTTC.